The clone carrying this T cell receptor (beta chain) was counted ten times or more. In the authors' workflow: How many nucleated cells were present was estimated from reference gene primer amplification. Repertoires were generated with immunoSEQ multiplex PCR, while TCRdb's copy carries only in-frame clones and drops some. From that table come the V and J calls and clone size; the DNA was used to work out D and trimming. The repertoire holds 150,000 to 170,000 clones, with about 80% as singletons. The junction had 2 bases not matched to a gene; V was cut back by 5 bases and J by 5 bases. The CDR3 is made up of 12 amino acids. The sample originates from a study of blood T cell repertoires in COVID-19. Whole-study context: Spain, Italy and the United States supplied samples that represented acute and convalescent COVID-19. PBMCs, B-cell-depleted T cells, or T cells were the source of the cDNA or gDNA that made up the material.

This receptor was taken from a woman in her sixties with acute or convalescent COVID-19. The rearrangement uses TRBV12-3 or TRBV12-4 and TRBJ2-7, with TRBD1 matching over 8 bases. Input material: peripheral blood. CDR3 sequence reads: CASSNRGNEQYF. CDR3 sequence (DNA): TGTGCCAGCAGTAACAGGGGGAACGAGCAGTACTTC.